Listed below are T cell receptor beta chains from one sample, sequenced in a study of metastatic and nonmetastatic thyroid tumors. TCRdb recomputed clones from the PCR reads via MiXCR. The table lists some 17,000 clones, 25% to 35% of them singletons. The sample consisted of tumor tissue. Source of these receptors: a female donor with papillary thyroid cancer or a benign thyroid nodule (not recorded which). Some clones in this sample may be carry-over from other donors' samples. The CDR3 runs from the conserved cysteine through the conserved F or W. The D gene is left open where the match is weak. Some rows mark clone size as missing; the rest say once, few, many or name a class of expanded clone.

cdr3_nt: TGTGCCAGCAGGGTGGGTCCTAGCGGGCCGTACGAGCAGTACTTC
cdr3_aa: CASRVGPSGPYEQYF
cdr3_length: 15
d_call: TRBD2
v_call: TRBV6-4
j_call: TRBJ2-7
clone_size: medium-sized

cdr3_nt: TGCAGTGTGTCGGACAGCTACGAGCAGTACTTC
cdr3_aa: CSVSDSYEQYF
cdr3_length: 11
d_call: NA
v_call: TRBV20-1
j_call: TRBJ2-7
clone_size: NA

cdr3_nt: TGCGCCAGCAGCCCCGGACAGTTTCTCTCCTACGAGCAGTACTTC
cdr3_aa: CASSPGQFLSYEQYF
cdr3_length: 15
d_call: NA
v_call: TRBV5-1
j_call: TRBJ2-7
clone_size: NA

cdr3_nt: TGTGCCAGCAGCTTGGTTCAGGGGGCCTATGGCTACACCTTC
cdr3_aa: CASSLVQGAYGYTF
cdr3_length: 14
d_call: TRBD1
v_call: TRBV5-6
j_call: TRBJ1-2
clone_size: many

cdr3_nt: TGTACCACCAGTTACAAGGGACACGCAGGAGGGGGCATTCAGTACTTC
cdr3_aa: CTTSYKGHAGGGIQYF
cdr3_length: 16
d_call: NA
v_call: TRBV24-1
j_call: TRBJ2-4
clone_size: NA

cdr3_nt: TGTGCCAGCAGCCGACATGGACTTTCCGAGCAGTACTTC
cdr3_aa: CASSRHGLSEQYF
cdr3_length: 13
d_call: NA
v_call: TRBV28
j_call: TRBJ2-7
clone_size: few

cdr3_nt: TGTGCCAGCACCGCGGCGGGAGTTTTGGAGCAGTACTTC
cdr3_aa: CASTAAGVLEQYF
cdr3_length: 13
d_call: TRBD2
v_call: TRBV5-5
j_call: TRBJ2-7
clone_size: NA

cdr3_nt: TGTGCCAGCAGTTCCGGGACAGACTACCAAGAGACCCAGTACTTC
cdr3_aa: CASSSGTDYQETQYF
cdr3_length: 15
d_call: TRBD1
v_call: TRBV27
j_call: TRBJ2-5
clone_size: few

cdr3_nt: TGTGCCAGCAGTATACAGGGGGCTTATGGCTACACCTTC
cdr3_aa: CASSIQGAYGYTF
cdr3_length: 13
d_call: TRBD1
v_call: TRBV28
j_call: TRBJ1-2
clone_size: NA

cdr3_nt: TGTGCCAGCTCACCAAGCACAGGGAAATATTACGAGCAGTACTTC
cdr3_aa: CASSPSTGKYYEQYF
cdr3_length: 15
d_call: NA
v_call: TRBV18
j_call: TRBJ2-7
clone_size: NA

cdr3_nt: TGCGCCAGCAGCTTGGGGGGGGAAGGGAACGAGCAGTACTTC
cdr3_aa: CASSLGGEGNEQYF
cdr3_length: 14
d_call: NA
v_call: TRBV5-1
j_call: TRBJ2-7
clone_size: many

cdr3_nt: TGTGCCAGCAGTTTGCGCGGCCCAGATACGCAGTATTTT
cdr3_aa: CASSLRGPDTQYF
cdr3_length: 13
d_call: NA
v_call: TRBV28
j_call: TRBJ2-3
clone_size: once

cdr3_nt: TGTGCCAGCAGTTTTGTTAGCACAGATACGCAGTATTTT
cdr3_aa: CASSFVSTDTQYF
cdr3_length: 13
d_call: NA
v_call: TRBV27
j_call: TRBJ2-3
clone_size: many

cdr3_nt: TGTGCCAGCAGTTTGTCGGGGAATACCGAATCTTTCTTT
cdr3_aa: CASSLSGNTESFF
cdr3_length: 13
d_call: NA
v_call: TRBV12-3/TRBV12-4
j_call: TRBJ1-1
clone_size: NA

cdr3_nt: TGTGCCAGCAGCCCCGGGACAGGGCCATATGGCTACACCTTC
cdr3_aa: CASSPGTGPYGYTF
cdr3_length: 14
d_call: TRBD1
v_call: TRBV7-2
j_call: TRBJ1-2
clone_size: NA

cdr3_nt: TGTGCCCCTGGGGGGCAGACCTACGAGCAGTACTTC
cdr3_aa: CAPGGQTYEQYF
cdr3_length: 12
d_call: NA
v_call: TRBV11-2
j_call: TRBJ2-7
clone_size: NA

cdr3_nt: TGTGCCAGCAGTTACCTGGCAGGGTACTACGAGCAGTACTTC
cdr3_aa: CASSYLAGYYEQYF
cdr3_length: 14
d_call: NA
v_call: TRBV6-2/TRBV6-3
j_call: TRBJ2-7
clone_size: many

cdr3_nt: TGTGCCAGTAAGGGACAGATGAGCTCTGGGGCCAACGTCCTGACTTTC
cdr3_aa: CASKGQMSSGANVLTF
cdr3_length: 16
d_call: TRBD1
v_call: TRBV19
j_call: TRBJ2-6
clone_size: many

cdr3_nt: TGTGCCAGCAACCTAGAGGGGACAGGGGGCGCGAACACTGAAGCTTTCTTT
cdr3_aa: CASNLEGTGGANTEAFF
cdr3_length: 17
d_call: TRBD1
v_call: TRBV28
j_call: TRBJ1-1
clone_size: few

cdr3_nt: TGTGCCAGCAGCTTAGAACAGGGGATTAGTCTGCCCCAGCATTTT
cdr3_aa: CASSLEQGISLPQHF
cdr3_length: 15
d_call: TRBD1
v_call: TRBV7-4
j_call: TRBJ1-5
clone_size: NA

cdr3_nt: TGCAGTGCACTTTCCGGACTAGCGGCCAGGTACAATGAGCAGTTCTTC
cdr3_aa: CSALSGLAARYNEQFF
cdr3_length: 16
d_call: TRBD2
v_call: TRBV20-1
j_call: TRBJ2-1
clone_size: once

cdr3_nt: TGCAGTGCTAGCCAGCCGACTACCTACGAGCAGTACTTC
cdr3_aa: CSASQPTTYEQYF
cdr3_length: 13
d_call: NA
v_call: TRBV20-1
j_call: TRBJ2-7
clone_size: NA

cdr3_nt: TGTGCCAGCATTGGGTTTGTTAGCTCCTACAATGAGCAGTTCTTC
cdr3_aa: CASIGFVSSYNEQFF
cdr3_length: 15
d_call: NA
v_call: TRBV6-2/TRBV6-3
j_call: TRBJ2-1
clone_size: few

cdr3_nt: TGCAGTGTCGGGATTAGCGGGGTCGAGCAGTACTTC
cdr3_aa: CSVGISGVEQYF
cdr3_length: 12
d_call: TRBD2
v_call: TRBV20-1
j_call: TRBJ2-7
clone_size: many

cdr3_nt: TGTGCCAGCAGCCCCGTCCCGGGACAGGGAACAATAACTAATGAAAAACTGTTTTTT
cdr3_aa: CASSPVPGQGTITNEKLFF
cdr3_length: 19
d_call: TRBD1
v_call: TRBV4-2
j_call: TRBJ1-4
clone_size: many

cdr3_nt: TGTGCCAGCAGCTTATCCCAAGGGGTTTCCTCTGGAAACACCATATATTTT
cdr3_aa: CASSLSQGVSSGNTIYF
cdr3_length: 17
d_call: NA
v_call: TRBV13
j_call: TRBJ1-3
clone_size: many

cdr3_nt: TGTGCCAGCAGTGGCTCCACTACCGATAGCTCCTACGAGCAGTACTTC
cdr3_aa: CASSGSTTDSSYEQYF
cdr3_length: 16
d_call: NA
v_call: TRBV2
j_call: TRBJ2-7
clone_size: many

cdr3_nt: TGTGCCAGCAGTTCCGGGGAGCTGTTTTTT
cdr3_aa: CASSSGELFF
cdr3_length: 10
d_call: NA
v_call: TRBV25-1
j_call: TRBJ2-2
clone_size: NA

cdr3_nt: TGTGCCGCCCAAGGGACTAGCTCCTACAATGAGCAGTTCTTC
cdr3_aa: CAAQGTSSYNEQFF
cdr3_length: 14
d_call: TRBD2
v_call: TRBV6-1
j_call: TRBJ2-1
clone_size: few

cdr3_nt: TGCAGTGCTAGAGTACAGTGGAGCCCCACAGATACGCAGTATTTT
cdr3_aa: CSARVQWSPTDTQYF
cdr3_length: 15
d_call: NA
v_call: TRBV20-1
j_call: TRBJ2-3
clone_size: NA

cdr3_nt: TGTGCCAGCTCACCAGCGAGGGGTGACAATGAGCAGTTCTTC
cdr3_aa: CASSPARGDNEQFF
cdr3_length: 14
d_call: NA
v_call: TRBV18
j_call: TRBJ2-1
clone_size: NA

cdr3_nt: TGTGCCAGCAGCCCCTGGCAGGGGTCCTCAGATACGCAGTATTTT
cdr3_aa: CASSPWQGSSDTQYF
cdr3_length: 15
d_call: NA
v_call: TRBV11-1
j_call: TRBJ2-3
clone_size: NA

cdr3_nt: TGTGCCAGCAGCTTGGCCCCCGGGGGGTTGGGAGTGAACACTGAAGCTTTCTTT
cdr3_aa: CASSLAPGGLGVNTEAFF
cdr3_length: 18
d_call: NA
v_call: TRBV5-4
j_call: TRBJ1-1
clone_size: many

cdr3_nt: TGTGCCAGCAGTGAATGGGCAGGGCCCTATAATTCACCCCTCCACTTT
cdr3_aa: CASSEWAGPYNSPLHF
cdr3_length: 16
d_call: NA
v_call: TRBV6-1
j_call: TRBJ1-6
clone_size: medium-sized

cdr3_nt: TGTGCCAGCAGTTTATCCAGCGGGAGTCTGAAGAATGAGCAGTTCTTC
cdr3_aa: CASSLSSGSLKNEQFF
cdr3_length: 16
d_call: TRBD2
v_call: TRBV12-3/TRBV12-4
j_call: TRBJ2-1
clone_size: many

cdr3_nt: TGCGCCAGCAGCTTGGGGACTCTCCAATCGGGGAATGAGCAGTTCTTC
cdr3_aa: CASSLGTLQSGNEQFF
cdr3_length: 16
d_call: NA
v_call: TRBV5-1
j_call: TRBJ2-1
clone_size: NA

cdr3_nt: TGCAGTGCTAGAGCCCCGGGAATCCAGGGGGATGGCTACACCTTC
cdr3_aa: CSARAPGIQGDGYTF
cdr3_length: 15
d_call: TRBD1
v_call: TRBV20-1
j_call: TRBJ1-2
clone_size: many

cdr3_nt: TGCGCCAGCCGATTCACAGGTATTAACTATGGCCACACCTTC
cdr3_aa: CASRFTGINYGHTF
cdr3_length: 14
d_call: NA
v_call: TRBV10-2
j_call: TRBJ1-2
clone_size: NA

cdr3_nt: TGTGCCAGCAGCCCGGAGCGGGAGAGCGAGACCCAGTACTTC
cdr3_aa: CASSPERESETQYF
cdr3_length: 14
d_call: TRBD2
v_call: TRBV5-8
j_call: TRBJ2-5
clone_size: many

cdr3_nt: TGCGCCAGCAGCCGACTGACAGGTTCTGTCACAGATACGCAGTATTTT
cdr3_aa: CASSRLTGSVTDTQYF
cdr3_length: 16
d_call: NA
v_call: TRBV4-1
j_call: TRBJ2-3
clone_size: NA

cdr3_nt: TGCGCCAGCAGCGGCGGGTCGTTCTACGAGCAGTACTTC
cdr3_aa: CASSGGSFYEQYF
cdr3_length: 13
d_call: NA
v_call: TRBV5-1
j_call: TRBJ2-7
clone_size: medium-sized

cdr3_nt: TGCGCCAGCAGTCTCGTCCCCATGAACACTGAAGCTTTCTTT
cdr3_aa: CASSLVPMNTEAFF
cdr3_length: 14
d_call: NA
v_call: TRBV10-2
j_call: TRBJ1-1
clone_size: many

cdr3_nt: TGTGCCAGCAGCCCTCAGGCAGAGTCCGTCTACGAGCAGTACTTC
cdr3_aa: CASSPQAESVYEQYF
cdr3_length: 15
d_call: NA
v_call: TRBV7-2
j_call: TRBJ2-7
clone_size: NA

cdr3_nt: TGTGCCTGGACAGGCCGGCTCACAGATACGCAGTATTTT
cdr3_aa: CAWTGRLTDTQYF
cdr3_length: 13
d_call: NA
v_call: TRBV30
j_call: TRBJ2-3
clone_size: NA

cdr3_nt: TGTGCCAGCAGCCAAGTACAGGGGGACCGCTACACCTTC
cdr3_aa: CASSQVQGDRYTF
cdr3_length: 13
d_call: TRBD1
v_call: TRBV3-1
j_call: TRBJ1-2
clone_size: medium-sized

cdr3_nt: TGTGCCAGCAGCTTAAGGGGGGACGAGCAGTACTTC
cdr3_aa: CASSLRGDEQYF
cdr3_length: 12
d_call: NA
v_call: TRBV11-2
j_call: TRBJ2-7
clone_size: NA

cdr3_nt: TGTGCCAGCAGTTCCCGTTTCGGGGGCGGGCGCACAGATACGCAGTATTTT
cdr3_aa: CASSSRFGGGRTDTQYF
cdr3_length: 17
d_call: NA
v_call: TRBV27
j_call: TRBJ2-3
clone_size: many

cdr3_nt: TGCAGTGCGACATCCCGGGCAGATGCATTGGGCTACGAGCAGTACTTC
cdr3_aa: CSATSRADALGYEQYF
cdr3_length: 16
d_call: NA
v_call: TRBV20-1
j_call: TRBJ2-7
clone_size: medium-sized

cdr3_nt: TGTGCCAGCAGTGAGATGCAGGGGCATAATTCACCCCTCCACTTT
cdr3_aa: CASSEMQGHNSPLHF
cdr3_length: 15
d_call: NA
v_call: TRBV6-1
j_call: TRBJ1-6
clone_size: few

cdr3_nt: TGTGCCAGCAGCCTCGGGAGATCCTACGAGCAGTACTTC
cdr3_aa: CASSLGRSYEQYF
cdr3_length: 13
d_call: NA
v_call: TRBV3-1
j_call: TRBJ2-7
clone_size: once

cdr3_nt: TGTGCCAGCAGCCAAGGGACAGGGTTGGGGGAGACCCAGTACTTC
cdr3_aa: CASSQGTGLGETQYF
cdr3_length: 15
d_call: TRBD1
v_call: TRBV4-2
j_call: TRBJ2-5
clone_size: NA

cdr3_nt: TGTGCCAGCAGCCAGGGGGACATGACTAACTATGGCTACACCTTC
cdr3_aa: CASSQGDMTNYGYTF
cdr3_length: 15
d_call: NA
v_call: TRBV3-1
j_call: TRBJ1-2
clone_size: many

cdr3_nt: TGCAGTGCTAGAGTCCCCGGACTAGCGGGAGGGCTCTTC
cdr3_aa: CSARVPGLAGGLF
cdr3_length: 13
d_call: TRBD2
v_call: TRBV20-1
j_call: TRBJ2-7
clone_size: many

cdr3_nt: TGTGCCAGCAGCCTGTCGCGGGGGAGTAATGAAAAACTGTTTTTT
cdr3_aa: CASSLSRGSNEKLFF
cdr3_length: 15
d_call: NA
v_call: TRBV4-2
j_call: TRBJ1-4
clone_size: medium-sized

cdr3_nt: TGCAGCGTTGAAGATCGGGCCTTCAACTGGGACCAAATCAATGAGCAGTTCTTC
cdr3_aa: CSVEDRAFNWDQINEQFF
cdr3_length: 18
d_call: NA
v_call: TRBV29-1
j_call: TRBJ2-1
clone_size: many

cdr3_nt: TGCAGCGTTGACACAGGGAACCAAGAGACCCAGTACTTC
cdr3_aa: CSVDTGNQETQYF
cdr3_length: 13
d_call: NA
v_call: TRBV29-1
j_call: TRBJ2-5
clone_size: many